These T cell receptor beta chains were read from a single sample in a study of T cell responses to AZD1222 COVID-19 vaccine. Measured with immunoSEQ multiplex PCR; TCRdb has only the in-frame clones, and not every one. This table holds 90,000 to 100,000 clones, less than 90% found once. The sample consisted of peripheral blood, taken on day 0 of AZD1222 vaccination. These receptors were taken from an adult in good health. CDR3s leave out the opening cysteine and the closing phenylalanine or tryptophan. Each record gives: J gene, V gene, CDR3 protein.

j_gene: TRBJ2-1
v_gene: TRBV9
CDR3aa: ASSARNEQF

j_gene: TRBJ1-5
v_gene: TRBV6-2/TRBV6-3
CDR3aa: ASSYGGDGNQPQH

j_gene: TRBJ1-2
v_gene: TRBV18
CDR3aa: ASSPPQDYGYT

j_gene: TRBJ1-1
v_gene: TRBV19
CDR3aa: ASSPVSGQNTEAF

j_gene: TRBJ1-5
v_gene: TRBV30
CDR3aa: AWSPGQVSSQPQH

j_gene: TRBJ1-4
v_gene: TRBV29-1
CDR3aa: SVDDGGEKLF

j_gene: TRBJ2-3
v_gene: TRBV9
CDR3aa: ASSKGQGTDTQY

j_gene: TRBJ2-7
v_gene: TRBV5-1
CDR3aa: ASSLDTTYEQY

j_gene: TRBJ2-7
v_gene: TRBV10-1
CDR3aa: ASRPGQGHEQY

j_gene: TRBJ1-3
v_gene: TRBV4-1
CDR3aa: ASSQDRGGRSGNTIY

j_gene: TRBJ1-2
v_gene: TRBV6-5
CDR3aa: ASGGQGGYGYT

j_gene: TRBJ2-1
v_gene: TRBV7-2
CDR3aa: ASSSRDWGGPEQF

j_gene: TRBJ2-2
v_gene: TRBV21-1
CDR3aa: ASSTGTSGDYAGELF

j_gene: TRBJ1-1
v_gene: TRBV3-1/TRBV3-2
CDR3aa: ASSPRPSTEAF

j_gene: TRBJ2-7
v_gene: TRBV7-3
CDR3aa: ASSLAGGGYEQY

j_gene: TRBJ2-7
v_gene: TRBV5-1
CDR3aa: ASSPGFQITYEQY

j_gene: TRBJ1-1
v_gene: TRBV12-5
CDR3aa: ASGLVPGTGAPNTEAF

j_gene: TRBJ1-5
v_gene: TRBV10-2
CDR3aa: ASSEWLFQPQH

j_gene: TRBJ1-5
v_gene: TRBV28
CDR3aa: ASSLGQFNQPQH

j_gene: TRBJ2-7
v_gene: TRBV7-2
CDR3aa: ASSLSGGGPTYEQY

j_gene: TRBJ2-5
v_gene: TRBV7-9
CDR3aa: ASSPRLAEQETQY

j_gene: TRBJ1-5
v_gene: TRBV15
CDR3aa: ATSRKPTGVGNQPQH

j_gene: TRBJ2-2
v_gene: TRBV11-2
CDR3aa: ASSLDPLGGGPYTGELF

j_gene: TRBJ1-1
v_gene: TRBV5-1
CDR3aa: ASSLGQDFEAF

j_gene: TRBJ1-2
v_gene: TRBV30
CDR3aa: AWSAGTWGYT

j_gene: TRBJ2-7
v_gene: TRBV9
CDR3aa: ASSVGNLPYEQY

j_gene: TRBJ1-2
v_gene: TRBV19
CDR3aa: ASSIDAILYGYT

j_gene: TRBJ1-3
v_gene: TRBV3-1/TRBV3-2
CDR3aa: ASSQLIVGPGNTIY

j_gene: TRBJ1-1
v_gene: TRBV2
CDR3aa: ASSRTGMNTEAF

j_gene: TRBJ2-3
v_gene: TRBV4-3
CDR3aa: ASSQTFTLLAGLPDTQY

j_gene: TRBJ1-2
v_gene: TRBV6-5
CDR3aa: ANFTGNYGYT

j_gene: TRBJ1-1
v_gene: TRBV5-5
CDR3aa: ASSIGSEMNTEAF

j_gene: TRBJ1-6
v_gene: TRBV18
CDR3aa: ASSLARGGNSPLH

j_gene: TRBJ2-1
v_gene: TRBV18
CDR3aa: ASSPRDNEQF

j_gene: TRBJ1-2
v_gene: TRBV2
CDR3aa: ASRTPRGQTSDYGYT

j_gene: TRBJ2-5
v_gene: TRBV5-1
CDR3aa: ASSLGLTGGETQY

j_gene: TRBJ2-7
v_gene: TRBV5-6
CDR3aa: ASSLAGSLYEQY

j_gene: TRBJ2-5
v_gene: TRBV5-6
CDR3aa: ASALTQETQY

j_gene: TRBJ1-1
v_gene: TRBV6-1
CDR3aa: ASSEGGWKAF

j_gene: TRBJ1-1
v_gene: TRBV4-1
CDR3aa: ASSQALRQGPGTEAF

j_gene: TRBJ2-3
v_gene: TRBV3-1/TRBV3-2
CDR3aa: ASSQTSLSGEWGDTQY

j_gene: TRBJ1-4
v_gene: TRBV7-9
CDR3aa: ASSSTEGRGEKLF

j_gene: TRBJ1-2
v_gene: TRBV12-3/TRBV12-4
CDR3aa: ASSLTDYGYT

j_gene: TRBJ1-1
v_gene: TRBV21-1
CDR3aa: ASSTLETVIAEAF

j_gene: TRBJ1-5
v_gene: TRBV5-1
CDR3aa: ASSAGQGDRPQH

j_gene: TRBJ1-5
v_gene: TRBV9
CDR3aa: ASSLTGAYNQPQH

j_gene: TRBJ1-6
v_gene: TRBV10-3
CDR3aa: ATQSISLSPLH

j_gene: TRBJ2-5
v_gene: TRBV28
CDR3aa: ASSQQGGDLQETQY

j_gene: TRBJ2-7
v_gene: TRBV18
CDR3aa: ASSLAEGGSYEQY

j_gene: TRBJ2-5
v_gene: TRBV10-3
CDR3aa: AISNTETQY

j_gene: TRBJ1-3
v_gene: TRBV5-1
CDR3aa: ASSGGPQSSGNTIY

j_gene: TRBJ2-4
v_gene: TRBV7-2
CDR3aa: ASSDGGSKNIQY

j_gene: TRBJ1-1
v_gene: TRBV4-3
CDR3aa: ASSQQWAGAGTEAF

j_gene: TRBJ2-1
v_gene: TRBV6-6
CDR3aa: ASREDRDFEQF

j_gene: TRBJ2-2
v_gene: TRBV5-1
CDR3aa: ASSLRIPGGTGELF